The clone carrying this T cell receptor (beta chain) was picked up many times. Its antigen is not identified. This sample is drawn from a study of cytomegalovirus exposure and HLA in healthy donors. Study results and caveats: Per published accounts, TCR beta sequences correctly predicted the HLA-A and HLA-B alleles of most subjects.

Deletions cut 5 bases from V and 4 bases from J, with 8 bases between. The CDR3 consists of 12 residues. The germline V gene encodes CDR1 WNHNN and CDR2 SYGVQD (reference sequence). The PCR employed 60 Vbeta primers together with 13 Jbeta primers. Clones were read by immunoSEQ multiplex PCR, and TCRdb kept only the in-frame ones, dropping some. Of roughly 150,000 clones in the sample, 76% were seen once. The sequence derives from a woman in her thirties or forties in good health and CMV-seronegative. Sequencing used PBMCs. This chain links TRBV10-1 with TRBJ1-2; D ambiguous. DNA for the CDR3: TGCGCCAGCAGTCGCGACACCTATGGCTACACCTTC. Translation: CASSRDTYGYTF.